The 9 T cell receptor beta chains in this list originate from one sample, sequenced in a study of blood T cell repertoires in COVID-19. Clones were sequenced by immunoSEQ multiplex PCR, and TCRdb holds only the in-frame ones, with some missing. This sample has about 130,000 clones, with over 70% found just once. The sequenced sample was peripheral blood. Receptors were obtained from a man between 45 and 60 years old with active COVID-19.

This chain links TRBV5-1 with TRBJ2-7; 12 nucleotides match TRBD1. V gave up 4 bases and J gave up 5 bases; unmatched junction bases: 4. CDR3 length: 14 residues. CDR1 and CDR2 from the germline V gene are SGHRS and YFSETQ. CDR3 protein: CASSGDRGRHEQYF. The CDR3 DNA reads TGCGCCAGCAGCGGGGACAGGGGGCGGCACGAGCAGTACTTC.

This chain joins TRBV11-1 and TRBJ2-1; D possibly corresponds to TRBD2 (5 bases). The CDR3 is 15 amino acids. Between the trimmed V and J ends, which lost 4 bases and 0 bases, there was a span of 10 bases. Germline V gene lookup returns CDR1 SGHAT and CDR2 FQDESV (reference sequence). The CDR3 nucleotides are TGTGCCAGCAGCTACTGGGAGATCTCCTACAATGAGCAGTTCTTC. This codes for CASSYWEISYNEQFF. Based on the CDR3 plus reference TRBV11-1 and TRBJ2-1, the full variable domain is EAEVAQSPRYKITEKSQAVAFWCDPISGHATLYWYRQILGQGPELLVQFQDESVVDDSQLPKDRFSAERLKGVDSTLKIQPAELGDSAMYLCASSYWEISYNEQFFGPGTRLTVL.

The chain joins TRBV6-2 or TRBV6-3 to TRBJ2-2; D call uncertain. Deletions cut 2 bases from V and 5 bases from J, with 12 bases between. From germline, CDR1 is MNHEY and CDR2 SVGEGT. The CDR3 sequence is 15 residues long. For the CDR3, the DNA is TGTGCCAGCAGTTACGCTGTGTTCGGGACCGGGGAGCTGTTTTTT. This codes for CASSYAVFGTGELFF.

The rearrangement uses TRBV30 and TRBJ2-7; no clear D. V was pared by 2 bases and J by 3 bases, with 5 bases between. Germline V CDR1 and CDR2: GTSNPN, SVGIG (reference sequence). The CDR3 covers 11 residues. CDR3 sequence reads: CAWSSRYEQYF. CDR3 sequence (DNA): TGTGCCTGGAGTTCCCGCTACGAGCAGTACTTC. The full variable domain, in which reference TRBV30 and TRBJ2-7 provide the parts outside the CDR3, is SQTIHQWPATLVQPVGSPLSLECTVEGTSNPNLYWYRQAAGRGLQLLFYSVGIGQISSEVPQNLSASRPQDRQFILSSKKLLLSDSGFYLCAWSSRYEQYFGPGTRLTVT.

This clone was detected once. CDR3 sequence (DNA): TGTGCCATCAGTGATTTTAGCGGGGCCTACAATGAGCAGTTCTTC. It yields the protein CAISDFSGAYNEQFF. V is TRBV10-3 and J is TRBJ2-1; 8 bases are shared with TRBD2. The CDR3 totals 15 residues. Trimming cost V 3 bases and J 2 bases; bases outside gene matches: 3. Germline V lookup: CDR1 ENHRY, CDR2 SYGVKD.

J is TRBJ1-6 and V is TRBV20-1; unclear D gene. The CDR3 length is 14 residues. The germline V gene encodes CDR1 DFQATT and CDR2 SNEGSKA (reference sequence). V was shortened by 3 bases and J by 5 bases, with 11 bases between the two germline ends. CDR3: CSASEGANNSPLHF. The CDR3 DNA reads TGCAGTGCTAGTGAGGGAGCGAATAATTCACCCCTCCACTTT.

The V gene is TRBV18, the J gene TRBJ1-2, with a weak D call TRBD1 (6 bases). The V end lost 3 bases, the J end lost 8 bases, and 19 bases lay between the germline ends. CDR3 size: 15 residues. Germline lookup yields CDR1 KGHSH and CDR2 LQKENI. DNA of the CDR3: TGTGCCAGCTCACCGAGCCCTTCTACAGGGCGAGGCTACACCTTC. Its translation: CASSPSPSTGRGYTF.

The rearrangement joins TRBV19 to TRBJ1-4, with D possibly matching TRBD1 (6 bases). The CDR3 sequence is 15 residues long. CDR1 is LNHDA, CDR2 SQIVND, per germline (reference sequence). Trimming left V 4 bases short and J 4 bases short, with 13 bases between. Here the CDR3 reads CASSTGQSFNEKLFF. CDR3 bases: TGTGCCAGTAGTACCGGACAGTCCTTTAATGAAAAACTGTTTTTT.

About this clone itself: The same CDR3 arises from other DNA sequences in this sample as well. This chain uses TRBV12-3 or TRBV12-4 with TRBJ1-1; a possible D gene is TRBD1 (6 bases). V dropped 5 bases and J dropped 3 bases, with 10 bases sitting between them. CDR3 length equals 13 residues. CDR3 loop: CASSLTGYTEAFF. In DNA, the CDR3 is TGTGCCAGCAGTCTTACAGGGTACACTGAAGCTTTCTTT.